This T cell receptor (beta chain) came from a study of blood T cell repertoires in COVID-19. Study details: The United States, Italy and Spain supplied acute and convalescent COVID-19 samples. Sources were T cells, B-cell-depleted T cells, or PBMCs; the material itself was cDNA or gDNA.

This CDR3 comprises 13 residues. V shed 6 bases, J shed 2 bases, and the junction held 0 bases outside the gene matches. Per the authors' pipeline: Researchers report that nucleated cell counts were estimated from reference gene primer amplification. Measured with immunoSEQ multiplex PCR; TCRdb has only the in-frame clones, and not every one. V and J calls and clone size are copied from that table; D and trimming were computed from the DNA. This sample has nearly 350,000 clones, with approximately 89% found just once. Remarks on this clone: The sample carries other DNA sequences with the same CDR3.

V gene TRBV12-3 or TRBV12-4 combines with J gene TRBJ1-2; 10 nucleotides align to TRBD1. This TCR was sampled from a woman under 30 who had recovered from COVID-19. Material for sequencing was peripheral blood. In nucleotides, the CDR3 is TGTGCCAGCAGGACAGGGGGCAACTATGGCTACACCTTC. Protein: CASRTGGNYGYTF.